These T cell receptor beta chains were read from a single sample in a study of blood T cell repertoires in COVID-19. This table comes from immunoSEQ multiplex PCR, and its TCRdb copy is limited to in-frame clones, with some not included. The sample includes about 260,000 clones, approximately 87% of them seen just once. Sequenced: peripheral blood. These receptors were collected from a man aged 55 to 70 who had recovered from COVID-19. The CDR3 runs from the conserved cysteine through the conserved F or W. The order of the fields is clone size, D gene, J gene, V gene, CDR3 protein, CDR3 DNA. A D gene is named only where the DNA matches it firmly. Size values are once, few and many counts, or a class for expanded clones, and some rows have none.

clone size: .; D gene: .; J gene: TRBJ2-7; V gene: TRBV7-9; CDR3 protein: CASSFGPQGYEQYF; CDR3 DNA: TGTGCCAGCAGCTTCGGGCCGCAGGGCTACGAGCAGTACTTC
clone size: .; D gene: TRBD1; J gene: TRBJ2-1; V gene: TRBV25-1; CDR3 protein: CASSGDRFSYNEQFF; CDR3 DNA: TGTGCCAGCAGTGGGGACAGGTTCTCCTACAATGAGCAGTTCTTC
clone size: .; D gene: TRBD1; J gene: TRBJ1-1; V gene: TRBV5-5; CDR3 protein: CASSPRTGQNTEAFF; CDR3 DNA: TGTGCCAGCAGCCCACGGACAGGGCAGAACACTGAAGCTTTCTTT
clone size: .; D gene: TRBD1; J gene: TRBJ1-2; V gene: TRBV7-8; CDR3 protein: CASSSWDRSSGGYTF; CDR3 DNA: TGTGCCAGCAGCTCCTGGGACAGGAGCTCTGGGGGCTACACCTTC
clone size: .; D gene: .; J gene: TRBJ2-7; V gene: TRBV6-2/TRBV6-3; CDR3 protein: CASSDKIREQYF; CDR3 DNA: TGTGCCAGCAGTGACAAGATTCGCGAGCAGTACTTC
clone size: .; D gene: TRBD2; J gene: TRBJ2-3; V gene: TRBV5-4; CDR3 protein: CASSLVASGSTDTQYF; CDR3 DNA: TGTGCCAGCAGCTTGGTAGCTAGCGGGAGCACAGATACGCAGTATTTT
clone size: once; D gene: TRBD2; J gene: TRBJ2-3; V gene: TRBV5-1; CDR3 protein: CASSRASGASTDTQYF; CDR3 DNA: TGCGCCAGCAGCCGGGCTAGCGGCGCTAGCACAGATACGCAGTATTTT
clone size: .; D gene: TRBD1; J gene: TRBJ1-1; V gene: TRBV7-8; CDR3 protein: CASSLDRGTTEAFF; CDR3 DNA: TGTGCCAGCAGCTTAGACAGGGGGACCACTGAAGCTTTCTTT
clone size: .; D gene: .; J gene: TRBJ2-7; V gene: TRBV7-8; CDR3 protein: CASSFAEGEQYF; CDR3 DNA: TGTGCCAGCAGCTTTGCAGAGGGCGAGCAGTACTTC
clone size: .; D gene: TRBD2; J gene: TRBJ2-5; V gene: TRBV29-1; CDR3 protein: CSVDVAGGRGTQYF; CDR3 DNA: TGCAGCGTTGACGTTGCGGGAGGCCGTGGGACCCAGTACTTC
clone size: few; D gene: TRBD1; J gene: TRBJ1-6; V gene: TRBV4-1; CDR3 protein: CASSSSWGTAELSPLHF; CDR3 DNA: TGCGCCAGCAGCTCCTCTTGGGGGACAGCCGAACTTTCACCCCTCCACTTT
clone size: .; D gene: TRBD2; J gene: TRBJ2-1; V gene: TRBV28; CDR3 protein: CASRARTSGHNEQFF; CDR3 DNA: TGTGCCAGCAGGGCTCGGACTAGCGGGCACAATGAGCAGTTCTTC
clone size: .; D gene: .; J gene: TRBJ2-6; V gene: TRBV2; CDR3 protein: CASRADSGANVLTF; CDR3 DNA: TGTGCCAGCAGGGCCGACTCTGGGGCCAACGTCCTGACTTTC
clone size: .; D gene: .; J gene: TRBJ1-6; V gene: TRBV3-1/TRBV3-2; CDR3 protein: CASSQRQINSPLHF; CDR3 DNA: TGTGCCAGCAGCCAACGTCAGATAAATTCACCCCTCCACTTT
clone size: once; D gene: .; J gene: TRBJ1-2; V gene: TRBV2; CDR3 protein: CASTQGYGYTF; CDR3 DNA: TGTGCCAGCACACAGGGCTATGGCTACACCTTC
clone size: once; D gene: .; J gene: TRBJ1-2; V gene: TRBV19; CDR3 protein: CASRGYGYTF; CDR3 DNA: TGTGCCAGTCGGGGCTATGGCTACACCTTC
clone size: few; D gene: TRBD1; J gene: TRBJ1-5; V gene: TRBV6-1; CDR3 protein: CASSEGQGNNQPQHF; CDR3 DNA: TGTGCCAGCAGTGAGGGACAGGGTAACAATCAGCCCCAGCATTTT
clone size: .; D gene: .; J gene: TRBJ1-3; V gene: TRBV6-2/TRBV6-3; CDR3 protein: CASSWQNSGNTIYF; CDR3 DNA: TGTGCCAGCAGTTGGCAGAACTCTGGAAACACCATATATTTT
clone size: .; D gene: .; J gene: TRBJ2-7; V gene: TRBV29-1; CDR3 protein: CSVGGGFYEQYF; CDR3 DNA: TGCAGCGTTGGAGGAGGCTTCTACGAGCAGTACTTC
clone size: .; D gene: .; J gene: TRBJ2-7; V gene: TRBV5-1; CDR3 protein: CASSYYPDSYEQYF; CDR3 DNA: TGCGCCAGCAGCTACTACCCAGACTCCTACGAGCAGTACTTC
clone size: .; D gene: .; J gene: TRBJ2-1; V gene: TRBV19; CDR3 protein: CASRTNQGNEQFF; CDR3 DNA: TGTGCCAGTAGGACCAATCAGGGAAATGAGCAGTTCTTC
clone size: .; D gene: TRBD1; J gene: TRBJ2-5; V gene: TRBV7-9; CDR3 protein: CASSTLKGASLETQYF; CDR3 DNA: TGTGCCAGCAGCACGCTCAAGGGGGCGAGTTTGGAGACCCAGTACTTC
clone size: .; D gene: TRBD1; J gene: TRBJ2-4; V gene: TRBV15; CDR3 protein: CATSRTPGQGAGIQYF; CDR3 DNA: TGTGCCACCAGCAGAACGCCGGGACAGGGGGCAGGGATTCAGTACTTC
clone size: .; D gene: .; J gene: TRBJ1-2; V gene: TRBV10-3; CDR3 protein: CAISESGGRVSGYTF; CDR3 DNA: TGTGCCATCAGTGAGTCGGGTGGCAGGGTAAGCGGCTACACCTTC
clone size: .; D gene: .; J gene: TRBJ2-1; V gene: TRBV11-2; CDR3 protein: CASRQLDAFYNEQFF; CDR3 DNA: TGTGCCAGCAGACAACTAGATGCCTTTTACAATGAGCAGTTCTTC
clone size: .; D gene: TRBD1; J gene: TRBJ1-4; V gene: TRBV5-6; CDR3 protein: CASSRQGTNEKLFF; CDR3 DNA: TGTGCCAGCAGCAGACAGGGGACTAATGAAAAACTGTTTTTT
clone size: .; D gene: .; J gene: TRBJ2-3; V gene: TRBV20-1; CDR3 protein: CSAIDRLGLDTQYF; CDR3 DNA: TGCAGTGCTATTGACAGACTGGGTCTAGATACGCAGTATTTT
clone size: .; D gene: .; J gene: TRBJ1-1; V gene: TRBV6-5; CDR3 protein: CASSYWREMSTEAFF; CDR3 DNA: TGTGCCAGCAGTTACTGGAGGGAAATGAGCACTGAAGCTTTCTTT
clone size: .; D gene: TRBD1; J gene: TRBJ1-2; V gene: TRBV3-1/TRBV3-2; CDR3 protein: CASSQQGAWGYTF; CDR3 DNA: TGTGCCAGCAGCCAACAGGGGGCATGGGGCTACACCTTC
clone size: .; D gene: TRBD1; J gene: TRBJ2-1; V gene: TRBV19; CDR3 protein: CASTRFGTGAQSSYNEQFF; CDR3 DNA: TGTGCCAGTACCAGATTTGGGACAGGGGCGCAAAGCTCCTACAATGAGCAGTTCTTC
clone size: .; D gene: .; J gene: TRBJ2-7; V gene: TRBV4-1; CDR3 protein: CASSQARGSYEQYF; CDR3 DNA: TGCGCCAGCAGCCAAGCCAGGGGTTCCTACGAGCAGTACTTC
clone size: .; D gene: TRBD1; J gene: TRBJ1-1; V gene: TRBV5-1; CDR3 protein: CASNGQGSFSEAFF; CDR3 DNA: TGCGCCAGCAACGGACAGGGGAGTTTCTCTGAAGCTTTCTTT
clone size: once; D gene: .; J gene: TRBJ2-3; V gene: TRBV2; CDR3 protein: CASSGGPTDTQYF; CDR3 DNA: TGTGCCAGCAGTGGGGGCCCCACAGATACGCAGTATTTT
clone size: few; D gene: .; J gene: TRBJ2-7; V gene: TRBV30; CDR3 protein: CAWSHRDSFRF; CDR3 DNA: TGTGCCTGGAGTCACCGGGACTCCTTTAGGTTC
clone size: .; D gene: TRBD2; J gene: TRBJ2-7; V gene: TRBV27; CDR3 protein: CASSLSQREGRSYEQYF; CDR3 DNA: TGTGCCAGCAGTTTATCTCAGCGGGAGGGCCGGTCCTACGAGCAGTACTTC
clone size: .; D gene: .; J gene: TRBJ2-2; V gene: TRBV7-9; CDR3 protein: CASSLDIRWAGELFF; CDR3 DNA: TGTGCCAGCAGCTTAGATATCCGATGGGCTGGGGAGCTGTTTTTT
clone size: .; D gene: .; J gene: TRBJ2-3; V gene: TRBV7-2; CDR3 protein: CASSLVASGTDTQYF; CDR3 DNA: TGTGCCAGCAGCTTAGTCGCTAGCGGCACAGATACGCAGTATTTT
clone size: .; D gene: .; J gene: TRBJ1-2; V gene: TRBV25-1; CDR3 protein: CASSEAADIFGYTF; CDR3 DNA: TGTGCCAGCAGTGAGGCGGCGGATATTTTTGGCTACACCTTC
clone size: .; D gene: TRBD1; J gene: TRBJ2-7; V gene: TRBV28; CDR3 protein: CASSAWLGQGAYEQYF; CDR3 DNA: TGTGCCAGCAGTGCTTGGCTCGGACAGGGGGCGTACGAGCAGTACTTC
clone size: .; D gene: .; J gene: TRBJ2-2; V gene: TRBV11-2; CDR3 protein: CASSLAGTGELFF; CDR3 DNA: TGTGCCAGCAGCTTAGCAGGGACCGGGGAGCTGTTTTTT
clone size: .; D gene: TRBD1; J gene: TRBJ2-1; V gene: TRBV7-6; CDR3 protein: CASSLDGTGGSYNEQFF; CDR3 DNA: TGTGCCAGCAGCTTAGACGGGACAGGGGGATCCTACAATGAGCAGTTCTTC
clone size: .; D gene: .; J gene: TRBJ2-2; V gene: TRBV27; CDR3 protein: CASSFSRIGELFF; CDR3 DNA: TGTGCCAGCAGTTTCTCTCGTATCGGGGAGCTGTTTTTT
clone size: .; D gene: .; J gene: TRBJ2-7; V gene: TRBV3-1/TRBV3-2; CDR3 protein: CASSQANPPQNYEQYF; CDR3 DNA: TGTGCCAGCAGCCAAGCCAACCCGCCGCAGAACTACGAGCAGTACTTC
clone size: .; D gene: TRBD1; J gene: TRBJ1-2; V gene: TRBV7-3; CDR3 protein: CASSSDRIKTF; CDR3 DNA: TGTGCCAGCAGCTCGGACAGGATCAAGACCTTC
clone size: once; D gene: .; J gene: TRBJ2-1; V gene: TRBV19; CDR3 protein: CASRPSSYNEQFF; CDR3 DNA: TGTGCCAGTCGTCCGAGCTCCTACAATGAGCAGTTCTTC
clone size: .; D gene: .; J gene: TRBJ2-7; V gene: TRBV6-1; CDR3 protein: CASSEAGWGFEQYF; CDR3 DNA: TGTGCCAGCAGTGAAGCGGGTTGGGGCTTCGAGCAGTACTTC
clone size: .; D gene: .; J gene: TRBJ1-2; V gene: TRBV19; CDR3 protein: CARSKGEDGYTF; CDR3 DNA: TGTGCCAGGAGTAAGGGAGAGGATGGCTACACCTTC
clone size: .; D gene: TRBD2; J gene: TRBJ2-2; V gene: TRBV11-2; CDR3 protein: CASSLTSVGELFF; CDR3 DNA: TGTGCCAGCAGCCTAACTAGCGTCGGGGAGCTGTTTTTT
clone size: .; D gene: TRBD1; J gene: TRBJ1-5; V gene: TRBV13; CDR3 protein: CASSRLGQGANQPQHF; CDR3 DNA: TGTGCCAGCAGCCGATTGGGACAGGGGGCCAATCAGCCCCAGCATTTT
clone size: .; D gene: .; J gene: TRBJ2-1; V gene: TRBV7-2; CDR3 protein: CASNPGSEYNERFF; CDR3 DNA: TGTGCCAGCAACCCCGGATCCGAGTACAATGAGCGGTTCTTC
clone size: few; D gene: .; J gene: TRBJ1-2; V gene: TRBV5-1; CDR3 protein: CASSPTGEGYGYTF; CDR3 DNA: TGCGCCAGCAGCCCGACAGGCGAGGGCTATGGCTACACCTTC
clone size: .; D gene: .; J gene: TRBJ1-2; V gene: TRBV11-3; CDR3 protein: CASSGSGGSGYTF; CDR3 DNA: TGTGCCAGCAGCGGGAGTGGGGGCAGTGGCTACACCTTC
clone size: .; D gene: .; J gene: TRBJ1-2; V gene: TRBV5-4; CDR3 protein: CATQRGAGTGYTF; CDR3 DNA: TGTGCTACACAGCGCGGGGCGGGGACTGGCTACACCTTC
clone size: .; D gene: .; J gene: TRBJ2-5; V gene: TRBV10-1; CDR3 protein: CASSGGKTQYF; CDR3 DNA: TGCGCCAGCAGTGGCGGAAAGACCCAGTACTTC
clone size: .; D gene: TRBD2; J gene: TRBJ2-1; V gene: TRBV19; CDR3 protein: CASRRSSGGANNEQFF; CDR3 DNA: TGTGCCAGTAGGAGATCTAGCGGGGGGGCGAACAATGAGCAGTTCTTC
clone size: .; D gene: .; J gene: TRBJ2-5; V gene: TRBV5-1; CDR3 protein: CASRNLAGETQYF; CDR3 DNA: TGCGCCAGCCGAAACTTGGCGGGAGAGACCCAGTACTTC
clone size: .; D gene: .; J gene: TRBJ2-2; V gene: TRBV5-1; CDR3 protein: CASSLAAGLTGELFF; CDR3 DNA: TGCGCCAGCAGCTTGGCTGCAGGTCTGACCGGGGAGCTGTTTTTT
clone size: .; D gene: .; J gene: TRBJ1-5; V gene: TRBV19; CDR3 protein: CASGFDQPQHF; CDR3 DNA: TGCGCCAGCGGGTTCGATCAGCCCCAGCATTTT